Following are 3 T cell receptor beta chains from one sample sequenced in a study of cytotoxic CD8 clonotypes in ibrutinib-treated CLL. This table comes from immunoSEQ multiplex PCR, and its TCRdb copy is limited to in-frame clones, with some not included. The data show around 140,000 clones, with about 75% seen just once and around 4.9% held by the top ten. The sample in question was PBMCs, obtained after 24 months of ibrutinib treatment. Receptors were obtained from a human donor with chronic lymphocytic leukemia.

This sequence joins TRBV6-1 and TRBJ1-1, with 9 bases fitting TRBD1. The germline V gene has CDR1 MNHNS and CDR2 SASEGT. V lost 2 bases, J lost 4 bases, and 5 bases stayed unmatched. The CDR3 sequence is 15 residues long. The CDR3 region is CASSERRQGGTEAFF. CDR3 nucleotide sequence: TGTGCCAGCAGTGAAAGGCGACAGGGGGGCACTGAAGCTTTCTTT.

The chain uses TRBV29-1 and TRBJ1-1, with D perhaps matching TRBD1 (6 bases). CDR1 SQVTM and CDR2 ANQGSEA come from the germline V gene. The CDR3 loop spans 15 amino acids. V dropped 8 bases and J dropped 1 base, with 20 bases sitting between them. The CDR3 region has the DNA TGCAGCCTGGGGGGGGGACAAACCCCGAACACTGAAGCTTTCTTT. Amino acid sequence: CSLGGGQTPNTEAFF. The full variable domain, with the rest looked up from reference TRBV29-1 and TRBJ1-1, is SAVISQKPSRDICQRGTSLTIQCQVDSQVTMMFWYRQQPGQSLTLIATANQGSEATYESGFVIDKFPISRPNLTFSTLTVSNMSPEDSSIYLCSLGGGQTPNTEAFFGQGTRLTVV.

The chain links TRBV2 to TRBJ2-1; D is possibly TRBD2 (6 bases). The CDR3 is 14 amino acids. V was cut by 3 bases and J by 9 bases, with 15 bases left in between. The germline V gene encodes CDR1 SNHLY and CDR2 FYNNEI. The CDR3 spells CASSEVRERGEQFF. The CDR3 DNA reads TGTGCCAGCAGTGAGGTGCGGGAACGGGGTGAGCAGTTCTTC.